This TCR beta chain was sequenced for a study of T cell responses to AZD1222 COVID-19 vaccine. In the case of this clone: The antigen remains undetermined.

Study-level findings and limits: At baseline, seropositivity was found in only a handful of AZD1222 recipients. Variant regions that are unmutated are reportedly the target of nearly half of spike-specific TCRs. It was only after the peak T cell response that any repertoires were sampled.

The method was immunoSEQ multiplex PCR; TCRdb's version includes in-frame clones alone and lacks a portion of them. The sample has approximately 97,000 clones, roughly 84% seen once; the top ten hold more than 15%. V lost 0 bases, J lost 0 bases, and 11 bases lay in between. This CDR3 comprises 16 residues. Germline V gene data show CDR1 as LGHNA and CDR2 as YNFKEQ. This receptor was obtained from an adult in good health. The specimen comprised peripheral blood, sampled on day 0 of AZD1222 vaccination. The rearrangement joins TRBV4-2 to TRBJ1-2, with D unresolved. CDR3 bases: TGTGCCAGCAGCCAAGAATTCCTGGGGTCTAACTATGGCTACACCTTC. Its translation: CASSQEFLGSNYGYTF.